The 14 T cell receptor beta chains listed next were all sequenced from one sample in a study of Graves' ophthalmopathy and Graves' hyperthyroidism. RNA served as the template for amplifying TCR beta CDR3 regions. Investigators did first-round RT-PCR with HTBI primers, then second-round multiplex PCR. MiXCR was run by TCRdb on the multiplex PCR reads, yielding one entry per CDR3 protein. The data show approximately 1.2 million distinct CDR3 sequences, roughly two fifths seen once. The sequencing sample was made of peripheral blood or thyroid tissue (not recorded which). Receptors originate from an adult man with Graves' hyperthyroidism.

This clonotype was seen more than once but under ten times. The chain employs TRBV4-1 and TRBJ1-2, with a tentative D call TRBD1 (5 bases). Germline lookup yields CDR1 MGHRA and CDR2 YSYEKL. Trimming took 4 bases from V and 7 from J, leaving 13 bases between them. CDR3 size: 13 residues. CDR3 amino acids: CASSRMGEIGYTF. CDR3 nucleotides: TGCGCCAGCAGCCGAATGGGGGAAATTGGCTACACCTTC.

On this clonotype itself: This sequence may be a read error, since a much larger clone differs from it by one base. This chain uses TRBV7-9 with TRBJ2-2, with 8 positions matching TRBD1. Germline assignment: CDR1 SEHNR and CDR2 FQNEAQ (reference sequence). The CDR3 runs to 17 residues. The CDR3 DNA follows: TGTGCCAGCAGCTTAACGAACCCGACAGGGGACACCGGGGAGCTGCTTTTT. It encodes CASSLTNPTGDTGELLF.

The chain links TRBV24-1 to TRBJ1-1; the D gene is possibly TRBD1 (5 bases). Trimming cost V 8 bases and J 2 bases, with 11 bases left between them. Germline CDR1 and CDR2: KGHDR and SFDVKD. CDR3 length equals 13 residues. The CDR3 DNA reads TGTGCCACCACCTCGACAGCCAACACTGAAGCTTTCTTT. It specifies CATTSTANTEAFF.

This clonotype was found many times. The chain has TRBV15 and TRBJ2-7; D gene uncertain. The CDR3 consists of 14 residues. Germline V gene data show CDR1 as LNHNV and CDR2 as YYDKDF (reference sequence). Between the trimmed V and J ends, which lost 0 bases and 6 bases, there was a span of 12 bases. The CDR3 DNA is TGTGCCACCAGCAGAGAAAGAACCGTTCGCGAGCAGTACTTC. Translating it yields CATSRERTVREQYF.

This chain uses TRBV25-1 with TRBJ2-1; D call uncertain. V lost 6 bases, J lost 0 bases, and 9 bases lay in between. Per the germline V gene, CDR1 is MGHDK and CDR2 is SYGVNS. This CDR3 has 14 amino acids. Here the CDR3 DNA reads TGTGCCAGCAGCGATTCCAGCTCCTACAATGAGCAGTTCTTC. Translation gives CASSDSSSYNEQFF.

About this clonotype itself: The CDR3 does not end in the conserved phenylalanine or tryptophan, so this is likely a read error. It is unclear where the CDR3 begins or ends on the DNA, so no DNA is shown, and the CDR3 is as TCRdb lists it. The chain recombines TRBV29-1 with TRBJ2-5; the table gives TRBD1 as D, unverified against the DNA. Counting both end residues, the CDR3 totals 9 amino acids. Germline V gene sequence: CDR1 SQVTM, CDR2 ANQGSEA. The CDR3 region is CSVDGTGDY.

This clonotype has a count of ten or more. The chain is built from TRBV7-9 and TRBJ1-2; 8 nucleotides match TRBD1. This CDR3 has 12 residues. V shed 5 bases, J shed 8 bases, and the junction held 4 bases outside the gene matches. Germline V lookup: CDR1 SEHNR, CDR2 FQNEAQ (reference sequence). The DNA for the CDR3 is TGTGCCAGCAGCCAGGACAGGGTGGGCTACACCTTC. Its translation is CASSQDRVGYTF. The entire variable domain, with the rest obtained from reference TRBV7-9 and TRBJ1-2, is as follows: DTGVSQNPRHKITKRGQNVTFRCDPISEHNRLYWYRQTLGQGPEFLTYFQNEAQLEKSRLLSDRFSAERPKGSFSTLEIQRTEQGDSAMYLCASSQDRVGYTFGSGTRLTVV.

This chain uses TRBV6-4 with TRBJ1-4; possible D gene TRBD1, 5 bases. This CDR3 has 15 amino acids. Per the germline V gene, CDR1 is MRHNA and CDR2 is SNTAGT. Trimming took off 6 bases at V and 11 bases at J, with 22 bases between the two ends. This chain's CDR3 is CASSLGGTTLTKLFF. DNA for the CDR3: TGTGCCAGCAGCCTGGGGGGTACAACCCTTACCAAACTGTTTTTT.

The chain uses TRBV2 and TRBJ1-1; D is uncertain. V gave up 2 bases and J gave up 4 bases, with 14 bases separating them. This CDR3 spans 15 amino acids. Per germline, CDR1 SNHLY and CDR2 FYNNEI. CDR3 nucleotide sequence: TGTGCCAGCAGTGAAATGGCGGGAGGGAGCACTGAAGCTTTCTTT. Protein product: CASSEMAGGSTEAFF.

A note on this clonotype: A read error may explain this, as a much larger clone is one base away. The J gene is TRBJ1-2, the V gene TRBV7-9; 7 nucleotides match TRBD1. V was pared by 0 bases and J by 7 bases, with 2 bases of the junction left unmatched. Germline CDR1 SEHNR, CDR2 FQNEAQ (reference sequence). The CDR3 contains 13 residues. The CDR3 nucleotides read TGTGCCAGCAGCTTAGCGCCAGGGGGTGGCTACACCTTC. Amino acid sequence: CASSLAPGGGYTF.

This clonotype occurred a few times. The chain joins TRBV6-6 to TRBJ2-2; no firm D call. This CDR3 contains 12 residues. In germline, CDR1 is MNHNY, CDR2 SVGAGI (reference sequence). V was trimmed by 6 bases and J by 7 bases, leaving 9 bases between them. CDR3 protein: CASRANDGELFF. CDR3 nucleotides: TGTGCCAGCAGGGCGAACGACGGGGAGCTGTTTTTT.

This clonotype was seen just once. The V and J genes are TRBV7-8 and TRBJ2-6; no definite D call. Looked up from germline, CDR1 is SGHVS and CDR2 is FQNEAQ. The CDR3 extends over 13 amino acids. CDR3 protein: CASATAGANVLTF. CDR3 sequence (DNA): TGTGCTAGTGCCACCGCTGGGGCCAACGTCCTGACTTTC.

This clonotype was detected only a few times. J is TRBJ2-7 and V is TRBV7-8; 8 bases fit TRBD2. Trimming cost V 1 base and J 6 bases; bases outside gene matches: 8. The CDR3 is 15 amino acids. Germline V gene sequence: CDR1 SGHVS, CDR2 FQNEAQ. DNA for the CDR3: TGTGCCAGCAGCTTAGGAGGGCGGCTAGCGGGCGAGCAGTACTTC. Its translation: CASSLGGRLAGEQYF.

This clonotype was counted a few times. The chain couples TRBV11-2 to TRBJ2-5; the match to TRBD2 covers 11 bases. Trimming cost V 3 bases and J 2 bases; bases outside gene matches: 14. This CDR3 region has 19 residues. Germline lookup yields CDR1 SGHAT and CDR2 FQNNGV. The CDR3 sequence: CASSFSGLAGLTQQETQYF. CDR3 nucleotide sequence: TGTGCCAGCAGCTTTTCCGGACTAGCGGGCTTAACCCAGCAAGAGACCCAGTACTTC.